One sample yielded the 25 T cell receptor beta chains listed below, sequenced in a study of blood T cell repertoires in COVID-19. Sequencing was performed with immunoSEQ multiplex PCR; in TCRdb, only in-frame clones are kept and a portion is missing. In the table there are about 94,000 clones, 70% to 90% of which are singletons. The specimen sequenced was peripheral blood. The receptors shown here come from a human donor with acute or convalescent COVID-19. The donor label of this sample is uncertain.

This chain links TRBV15 with TRBJ2-1; D remains ambiguous. CDR1 and CDR2 from the germline V gene are LNHNV and YYDKDF (reference sequence). The CDR3 contains 14 residues. V lost 0 bases and J 9 bases, leaving 12 bases between the germline ends. The CDR3 nucleotides are TGTGCCACCAGCAGAGATTTATTTTTTCTTGAGCAGTTCTTC. Translated, it gives CATSRDLFFLEQFF.

The sample holds one count of this clone. The chain links TRBV11-3 to TRBJ2-1, with 16 bases identical to TRBD2. CDR3 length: 18 residues. V lost 3 bases and J lost 1; bases outside the gene matches: 3. CDR1 SGHNT and CDR2 YENEEA come from the germline V gene. The CDR3 region is CASSLGTSGGASYNEQFF. In DNA, the CDR3 is TGTGCCAGCAGCTTGGGGACTAGCGGGGGGGCTTCCTACAATGAGCAGTTCTTC.

The chain recombines TRBV6-5 with TRBJ1-2; 8 bases line up with TRBD1. Trimming cost V 6 bases and J 6 bases; bases outside gene matches: 12. This CDR3 is 15 amino acids long. In germline, CDR1 is MNHEY, CDR2 SVGAGI. In DNA, the CDR3 is TGTGCCAGCAGAGTCCGGGACAGGACCCGGGATGGCTACACCTTC. Residues: CASRVRDRTRDGYTF.

The chain is built from TRBV9 and TRBJ2-7; D gene ambiguous. The CDR3 has 14 residues. The germline gives CDR1 SGDLS, CDR2 YYNGEE. The V end was cut by 0 bases, the J end by 3 bases, with 10 bases between. This CDR3 reads CASSVGGNLYEQYF. CDR3 DNA sequence: TGTGCCAGCAGCGTAGGAGGTAATCTCTACGAGCAGTACTTC.

The CDR3 sequence: CASSPQVGKGAFTEAFF. As DNA, the CDR3 is TGTGCCAGCAGCCCGCAGGTGGGGAAGGGGGCTTTCACTGAAGCTTTCTTT. J is TRBJ1-1 and V is TRBV3-1 (or the pseudogene TRBV3-2); 7 bases agree with TRBD1. There are 17 residues in the CDR3. CDR1 and CDR2 (germline): LGHDT, YNNKEL (reference sequence). Trimming removed 4 bases from V and 4 bases from J; junction bases left unmatched: 15.

This sequence joins TRBV27 and TRBJ2-2; 8 bases fit TRBD1. This CDR3 has 14 amino acids. V was clipped by 9 bases and J by 4 bases; unmatched bases: 7. Germline assignment: CDR1 MNHEY and CDR2 SMNVEV (reference sequence). CDR3 coding DNA: TGTGCCAGTAGGGACAGGATAAGCACCGGGGAGCTGTTTTTT. As protein: CASRDRISTGELFF.

The chain recombines TRBV4-1 with TRBJ2-5; D might be TRBD2 (5 bases). The germline V gene has CDR1 MGHRA and CDR2 YSYEKL. The CDR3 totals 16 residues. V dropped 0 bases and J dropped 4 bases, with 15 bases sitting between them. The CDR3 sequence is CASSQDSGLRGETQYF. CDR3 nucleotides: TGCGCCAGCAGCCAAGATTCGGGGTTACGAGGAGAGACCCAGTACTTC.

The chain couples TRBV5-1 to TRBJ1-4; 11 bases match TRBD1. Germline V gene lookup returns CDR1 SGHRS and CDR2 YFSETQ. J lost 3 bases, V lost 9 bases, and 4 bases had no gene match. CDR3 length equals 14 residues. CDR3 residues: CATGQGEPNEKLFF. In DNA form, the CDR3 reads TGCGCCACGGGACAGGGGGAACCTAATGAAAAACTGTTTTTT.

The chain employs TRBV28 and TRBJ2-2, with D perhaps TRBD2 (7 bases). Trimming took off 5 bases at V and 7 bases at J, with 20 bases between the two ends. The length of the CDR3 is 16 residues. Germline V CDR1 and CDR2: MDHEN, SYDVKM. The CDR3 here is CASSPSGAGAIGELFF. As DNA, the CDR3 is TGTGCCAGCAGTCCATCCGGGGCGGGGGCCATCGGGGAGCTGTTTTTT. Full variable domain (rest looked up from reference TRBV28 and TRBJ2-2): DVKVTQSSRYLVKRTGEKVFLECVQDMDHENMFWYRQDPGLGLRLIYFSYDVKMKEKGDIPEGYSVSREKKERFSLILESASTNQTSMYLCASSPSGAGAIGELFFGEGSRLTVL.

The CDR3 here is CASSWGTGEKLFF. In DNA, the CDR3 is TGTGCCAGCAGTTGGGGGACAGGGGAAAAACTGTTTTTT. V usage is TRBV6-5 and J usage is TRBJ1-4; 9 bases fit TRBD1. Looked up from germline, CDR1 is MNHEY and CDR2 is SVGAGI. V dropped 4 bases and J dropped 8; count of bases not matched to a gene: 2. The CDR3 has 13 residues.

J is TRBJ1-2 and V is TRBV14; D possibly corresponds to TRBD1 (6 bases). Germline lookup yields CDR1 SGHDN and CDR2 FVKESK. The CDR3 covers 15 residues. Trimming took 0 bases from V and 5 from J, leaving 13 bases between them. The CDR3 DNA follows: TGTGCCAGCAGCCAAGACTACGGGGGGCCGTATGGCTACACCTTC. As protein: CASSQDYGGPYGYTF.

The chain joins TRBV2 to TRBJ2-2, with TRBD1 matching over 8 bases. Germline assignment: CDR1 SNHLY and CDR2 FYNNEI. V shed 6 bases and J 1 base; nucleotides not matched to a gene: 4. This CDR3 contains 15 residues. CDR3 DNA sequence: TGTGCCAGCAGGCCAGGACAGGGGAACACCGGGGAGCTGTTTTTT. It translates to CASRPGQGNTGELFF. The full variable domain, its missing parts supplied by reference TRBV2 and TRBJ2-2, is EPEVTQTPSHQVTQMGQEVILRCVPISNHLYFYWYRQILGQKVEFLVSFYNNEISEKSEIFDDQFSVERPDGSNFTLKIRSTKLEDSAMYFCASRPGQGNTGELFFGEGSRLTVL.

The chain has TRBV4-3 and TRBJ2-3; 9 bases fit TRBD2. The CDR3 consists of 17 residues. Germline V gene lookup returns CDR1 LGHNA and CDR2 YSLEER. V was clipped by 4 bases and J by 4 bases; unmatched bases: 12. CDR3 residues: CASSLSVIAGDADTQYF. For the CDR3, the DNA is TGCGCCAGCAGCCTCTCCGTGATAGCGGGGGATGCAGATACGCAGTATTTT.

V gene TRBV19 combines with J gene TRBJ1-1; D gene uncertain. In germline, CDR1 is LNHDA, CDR2 SQIVND (reference sequence). The CDR3 is 15 residues long. V lost 0 bases, J lost 1 base, and 9 bases lay in between. Here the CDR3 DNA reads TGTGCCAGTAGTATAGATAGGCAGGCGAACACTGAAGCTTTCTTT. The encoded protein is CASSIDRQANTEAFF. Complete variable domain (other parts from reference TRBV19 and TRBJ1-1): DGGITQSPKYLFRKEGQNVTLSCEQNLNHDAMYWYRQDPGQGLRLIYYSQIVNDFQKGDIAEGYSVSREKKESFPLTVTSAQKNPTAFYLCASSIDRQANTEAFFGQGTRLTVV.

The chain is built from TRBV11-2 and TRBJ2-5; 13 nucleotides agree with TRBD2. V lost 4 bases, J lost 3 bases, and 2 bases stayed unmatched. CDR1 SGHAT and CDR2 FQNNGV come from the germline V gene. This CDR3 comprises 15 residues. The CDR3 coding sequence is TGTGCCAGCAGCTCCGGGACTAGCGGGGAAGAGACCCAGTACTTC. Its protein product is CASSSGTSGEETQYF.

V usage is TRBV6-5 and J usage is TRBJ1-1; possible D gene TRBD1, 5 bases. There are 15 residues in the CDR3. Deletions cut 4 bases from V and 1 base from J, with 13 bases between. Germline CDR1 MNHEY, CDR2 SVGAGI. CDR3 sequence reads: CASSLGLGANTEAFF. CDR3 DNA: TGTGCCAGCAGTTTAGGCCTTGGGGCGAACACTGAAGCTTTCTTT.

In this sample, this clone turned up once. The chain joins TRBV25-1 to TRBJ1-2, with 8 bases identical to TRBD1. This CDR3 is built from 14 residues. V dropped 1 base and J dropped 5; count of bases not matched to a gene: 3. From germline, CDR1 is MGHDK and CDR2 SYGVNS. The CDR3 reads CASSESGGRYGYTF. The CDR3, as DNA: TGTGCCAGCAGTGAATCAGGGGGCCGGTATGGCTACACCTTC.

The V and J genes are TRBV5-8 and TRBJ1-2; the match to TRBD1 covers 7 bases. This CDR3 contains 17 residues. Unmatched junction bases numbered 17, after V lost 4 bases and J lost 5 bases. CDR1 SGHTS and CDR2 YDEGEE come from the germline V gene. CDR3 loop: CASSPARHATGPYGYTF. For the CDR3, the DNA is TGTGCCAGCAGCCCCGCTCGACACGCGACAGGGCCATATGGCTACACCTTC.

The chain combines TRBV29-1 with TRBJ2-1; 11 bases fit TRBD2. Germline V CDR1 and CDR2: SQVTM, ANQGSEA. The CDR3 runs 12 residues. Germline trimming cut 4 bases from V and 7 bases from J; bases unmatched to any gene: 0. The CDR3 DNA reads as TGCAGCGTTGCTAGCGGGGGGAATGAGCAGTTCTTC. It is translated as CSVASGGNEQFF.

The rearrangement joins TRBV2 to TRBJ2-3; 14 nucleotides line up with TRBD2. Germline trimming cut 5 bases from V and 4 bases from J; bases unmatched to any gene: 2. This CDR3 has 15 amino acids. CDR1 is SNHLY and CDR2 is FYNNEI in the germline V gene. As DNA, the CDR3 is TGTGCCAGCAGTCGGACTAGCGGGGGGTCAGATACGCAGTATTTT. Protein product: CASSRTSGGSDTQYF.

This chain uses TRBV29-1 with TRBJ2-7, with TRBD1 matching 7 bases. CDR1 and CDR2 (germline): SQVTM, ANQGSEA. V dropped 5 bases and J dropped 0; count of bases not matched to a gene: 4. This CDR3 has 13 amino acids. The CDR3 sequence: CSVHGDSSYEQYF. In nucleotides, the CDR3 is TGCAGCGTTCACGGGGACAGCTCCTACGAGCAGTACTTC.

This chain links TRBV24-1 with TRBJ2-7, with 10 bases identical to TRBD1. This CDR3 spans 15 amino acids. V shed 4 bases, J shed 5 bases, and the junction held 7 bases outside the gene matches. In germline, CDR1 is KGHDR, CDR2 SFDVKD. CDR3 coding DNA: TGTGCCACCAGTGACCCGGGACAGGGGTTCAACGAGCAGTACTTC. It is translated as CATSDPGQGFNEQYF.

The J gene is TRBJ1-1, the V gene TRBV20-1, with D perhaps TRBD1 (6 bases). With 3 bases removed from V and 6 bases from J, the gap between germline ends came to 8 bases. The CDR3 consists of 11 residues. Germline V gene lookup returns CDR1 DFQATT and CDR2 SNEGSKA (reference sequence). The CDR3 DNA reads as TGCAGTGCTAGGGACAGCCCTGAAGCTTTCTTT. This translates into CSARDSPEAFF.

The V gene is TRBV2, the J gene TRBJ2-3, with 10 bases lining up with TRBD2. The germline CDR1 and CDR2 sequences are SNHLY and FYNNEI. The CDR3 sequence is 14 residues long. V dropped 7 bases and J dropped 2; count of bases not matched to a gene: 3. The CDR3 is CASTLAGVTDTQYF. CDR3 nucleotide sequence: TGTGCCAGCACCCTAGCGGGGGTCACAGATACGCAGTATTTT.

The chain carries TRBV27 and TRBJ2-1; perhaps TRBD1 as D (6 bases). Between the trimmed V and J ends, which lost 4 bases and 8 bases, there was a span of 21 bases. The length of the CDR3 is 16 residues. CDR1 is MNHEY and CDR2 is SMNVEV in the germline V gene (reference sequence). CDR3 sequence reads: CASSSKIRDTADEQFF. The DNA of the CDR3 is TGTGCCAGCAGTTCTAAAATCCGGGACACTGCTGATGAGCAGTTCTTC.